One T cell receptor beta chain is described in this entry. CDR3 length: 14 residues. Germline values: CDR1 SNHLY, CDR2 FYNNEI. The V segment lost 5 bases and the J segment 7 bases; nucleotides outside the gene matches: 5. This sample was included in a study of Graves' ophthalmopathy and Graves' hyperthyroidism. Amplified material comprised TCR beta CDR3 regions derived from RNA transcripts. First-round RT-PCR employed HTBI primers, with a second-round multiplex PCR after it. TCRdb reprocessed the multiplex PCR reads with MiXCR, giving one entry per CDR3 protein. The data show around 670,000 distinct CDR3 sequences, approximately 40% seen once.

Sequencing was carried out using peripheral blood. The V gene is TRBV2, the J gene TRBJ1-4, with 9 bases identical to TRBD1. This receptor was taken from an adult man with Graves' ophthalmopathy. This CDR3 reads CASSYRGRGEKLFF. Written as DNA, the CDR3 is TGTGCCAGCAGTTACAGGGGGCGCGGTGAAAAACTGTTTTTT.